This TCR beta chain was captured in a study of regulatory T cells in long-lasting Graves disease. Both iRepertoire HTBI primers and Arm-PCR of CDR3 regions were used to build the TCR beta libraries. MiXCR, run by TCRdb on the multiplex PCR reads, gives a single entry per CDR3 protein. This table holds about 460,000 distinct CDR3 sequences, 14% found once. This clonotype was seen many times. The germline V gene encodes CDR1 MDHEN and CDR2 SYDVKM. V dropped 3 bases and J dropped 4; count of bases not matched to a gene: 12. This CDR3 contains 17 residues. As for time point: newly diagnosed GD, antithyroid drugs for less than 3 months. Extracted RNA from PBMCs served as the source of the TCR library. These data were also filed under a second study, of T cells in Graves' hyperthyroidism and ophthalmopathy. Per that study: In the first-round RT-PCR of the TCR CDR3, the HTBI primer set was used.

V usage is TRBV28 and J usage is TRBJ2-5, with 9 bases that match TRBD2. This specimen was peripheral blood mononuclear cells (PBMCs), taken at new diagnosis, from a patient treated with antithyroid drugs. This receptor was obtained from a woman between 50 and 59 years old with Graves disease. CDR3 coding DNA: TGTGCCAGCAGTTTTTATTTAGCGGGAGAAGCTGGAGAGACCCAGTACTTC. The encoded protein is CASSFYLAGEAGETQYF.